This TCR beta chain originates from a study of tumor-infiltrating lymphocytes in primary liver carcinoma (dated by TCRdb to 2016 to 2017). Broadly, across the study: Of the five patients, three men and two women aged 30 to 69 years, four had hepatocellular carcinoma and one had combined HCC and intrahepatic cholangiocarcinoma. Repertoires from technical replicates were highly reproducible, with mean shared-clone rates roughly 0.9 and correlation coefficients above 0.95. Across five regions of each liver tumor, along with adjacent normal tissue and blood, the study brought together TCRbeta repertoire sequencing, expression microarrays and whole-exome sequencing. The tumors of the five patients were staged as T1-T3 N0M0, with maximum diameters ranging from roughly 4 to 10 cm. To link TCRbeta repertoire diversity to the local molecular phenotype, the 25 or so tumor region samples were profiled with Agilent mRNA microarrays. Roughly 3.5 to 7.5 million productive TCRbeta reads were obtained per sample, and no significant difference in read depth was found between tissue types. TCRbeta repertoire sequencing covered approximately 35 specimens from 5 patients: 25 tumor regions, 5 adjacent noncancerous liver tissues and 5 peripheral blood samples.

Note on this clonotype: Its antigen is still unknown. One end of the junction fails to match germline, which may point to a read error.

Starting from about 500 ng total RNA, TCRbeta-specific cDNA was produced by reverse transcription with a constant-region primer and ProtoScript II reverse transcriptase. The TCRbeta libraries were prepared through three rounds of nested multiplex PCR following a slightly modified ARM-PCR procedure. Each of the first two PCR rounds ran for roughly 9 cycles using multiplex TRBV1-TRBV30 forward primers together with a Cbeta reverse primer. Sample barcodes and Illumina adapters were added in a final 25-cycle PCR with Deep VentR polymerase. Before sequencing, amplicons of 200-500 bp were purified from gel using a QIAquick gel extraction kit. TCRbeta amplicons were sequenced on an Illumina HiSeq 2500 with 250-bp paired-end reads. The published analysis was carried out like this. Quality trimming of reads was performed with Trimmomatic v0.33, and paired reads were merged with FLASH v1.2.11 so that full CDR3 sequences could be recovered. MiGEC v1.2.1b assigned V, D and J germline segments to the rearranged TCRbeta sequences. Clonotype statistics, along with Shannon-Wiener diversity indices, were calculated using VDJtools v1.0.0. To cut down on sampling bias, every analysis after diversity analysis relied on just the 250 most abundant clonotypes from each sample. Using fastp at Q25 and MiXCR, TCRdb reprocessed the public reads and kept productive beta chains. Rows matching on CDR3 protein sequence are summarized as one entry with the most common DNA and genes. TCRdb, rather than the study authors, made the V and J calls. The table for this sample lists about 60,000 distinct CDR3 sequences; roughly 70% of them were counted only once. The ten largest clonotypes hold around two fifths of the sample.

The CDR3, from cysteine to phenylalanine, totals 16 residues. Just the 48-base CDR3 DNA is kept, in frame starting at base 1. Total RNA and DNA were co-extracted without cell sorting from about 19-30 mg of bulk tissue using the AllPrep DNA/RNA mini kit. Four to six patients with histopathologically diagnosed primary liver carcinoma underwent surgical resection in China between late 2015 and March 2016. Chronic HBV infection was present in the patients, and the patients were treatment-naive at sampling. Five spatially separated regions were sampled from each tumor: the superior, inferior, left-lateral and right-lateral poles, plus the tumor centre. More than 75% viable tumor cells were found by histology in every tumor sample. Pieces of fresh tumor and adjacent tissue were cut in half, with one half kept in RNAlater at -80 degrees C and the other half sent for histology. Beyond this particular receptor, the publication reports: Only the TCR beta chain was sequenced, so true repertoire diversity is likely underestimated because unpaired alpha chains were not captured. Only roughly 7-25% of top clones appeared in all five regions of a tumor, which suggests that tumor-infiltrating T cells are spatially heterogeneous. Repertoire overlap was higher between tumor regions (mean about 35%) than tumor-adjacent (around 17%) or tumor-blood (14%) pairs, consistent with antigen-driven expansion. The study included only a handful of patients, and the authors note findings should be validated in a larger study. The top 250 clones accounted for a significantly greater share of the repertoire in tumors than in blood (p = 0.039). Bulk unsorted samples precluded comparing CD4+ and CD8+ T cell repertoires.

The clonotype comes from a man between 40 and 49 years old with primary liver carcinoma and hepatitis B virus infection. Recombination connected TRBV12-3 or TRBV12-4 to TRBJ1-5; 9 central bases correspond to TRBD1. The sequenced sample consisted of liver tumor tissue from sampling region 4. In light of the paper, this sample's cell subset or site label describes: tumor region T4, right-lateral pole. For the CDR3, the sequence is CAGRSQGGQGNQPLHF. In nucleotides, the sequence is TGTGCCGGCAGGTCCCAAGGGGGACAGGGCAATCAGCCCCTGCATTTT.